Listed below are T cell receptor beta chains from one sample, sequenced in a study of shared clonotypes between healthy human individuals. Some clones are missing from TCRdb's copy, which holds only in-frame ones; the method was immunoSEQ multiplex PCR. Among around 720,000 clones listed, less than 80% were seen once. Sequenced: memory CD4+ T cells sorted from blood. These receptors were taken from a young woman in good health. Each CDR3 is given with its conserved first and last residue. The D gene is left open where the match is weak. Expanded clones are given a class, and other clones once, few, many or no size at all.

d_call: -
j_call: TRBJ1-6
v_call: TRBV30
clone_size: -
cdr3_aa: CAWSGSQARNSPLHF
cdr3_nt: TGTGCCTGGAGTGGCTCACAGGCGAGGAATTCACCCCTCCACTTT

d_call: -
j_call: TRBJ2-1
v_call: TRBV2
clone_size: -
cdr3_aa: CASSDGVGLRTVEQFF
cdr3_nt: TGTGCCAGCAGTGATGGCGTGGGACTCAGGACAGTTGAGCAGTTCTTC

d_call: TRBD2
j_call: TRBJ2-1
v_call: TRBV15
clone_size: -
cdr3_aa: CATSRGQTSGGDNEQFF
cdr3_nt: TGTGCCACCAGCAGAGGCCAGACTAGCGGGGGTGACAATGAGCAGTTCTTC

d_call: -
j_call: TRBJ1-6
v_call: TRBV7-9
clone_size: -
cdr3_aa: CASRPDSSPLHF
cdr3_nt: TGTGCCAGCAGACCGGACAGCTCACCCCTCCACTTT

d_call: -
j_call: TRBJ1-5
v_call: TRBV19
clone_size: -
cdr3_aa: CASSIGGNQPQHF
cdr3_nt: TGTGCCAGTAGTATTGGGGGGAATCAGCCCCAGCATTTT

d_call: -
j_call: TRBJ2-6
v_call: TRBV11-2
clone_size: -
cdr3_aa: CASSFFRGRLSGANVLTF
cdr3_nt: TGTGCCAGCAGCTTCTTTCGGGGGCGCCTCTCTGGGGCCAACGTCCTGACTTTC

d_call: -
j_call: TRBJ2-2
v_call: TRBV11-2
clone_size: -
cdr3_aa: CASRTPGRKSGELFF
cdr3_nt: TGTGCCAGCAGGACTCCGGGACGCAAGAGCGGGGAGCTGTTTTTT

d_call: -
j_call: TRBJ2-7
v_call: TRBV5-1
clone_size: -
cdr3_aa: CASSLGPDSFYEQYF
cdr3_nt: TGCGCCAGCAGCTTGGGGCCGGACAGTTTCTACGAGCAGTACTTC

d_call: -
j_call: TRBJ2-7
v_call: TRBV5-1
clone_size: -
cdr3_aa: CASSREPGDRGGQYF
cdr3_nt: TGCGCCAGCAGCCGGGAGCCGGGAGACAGAGGCGGGCAGTACTTC

d_call: -
j_call: TRBJ2-7
v_call: TRBV2
clone_size: -
cdr3_aa: CASSTIISYEQYF
cdr3_nt: TGTGCCAGCAGTACTATAATCTCCTACGAGCAGTACTTC

d_call: TRBD2
j_call: TRBJ2-7
v_call: TRBV19
clone_size: few
cdr3_aa: CASSDGTTPGQYF
cdr3_nt: TGTGCCAGTAGTGACGGGACTACGCCTGGGCAGTACTTC

d_call: -
j_call: TRBJ2-1
v_call: TRBV6-6
clone_size: -
cdr3_aa: CASSYQDSRNEQFF
cdr3_nt: TGTGCCAGCAGTTATCAGGACAGCCGCAATGAGCAGTTCTTC

d_call: -
j_call: TRBJ1-3
v_call: TRBV7-9
clone_size: -
cdr3_aa: CASSLGQPASGNTIYF
cdr3_nt: TGTGCCAGCAGCCTTGGACAACCCGCTTCTGGAAACACCATATATTTT

d_call: TRBD2
j_call: TRBJ2-1
v_call: TRBV7-6
clone_size: -
cdr3_aa: CASSLLAGGSSYNEQFF
cdr3_nt: TGTGCCAGCAGCTTGCTAGCGGGAGGGAGCTCCTACAATGAGCAGTTCTTC

d_call: -
j_call: TRBJ1-2
v_call: TRBV25-1
clone_size: few
cdr3_aa: CASSETPWYGYTF
cdr3_nt: TGTGCCAGCAGTGAGACCCCTTGGTATGGCTACACCTTC

d_call: -
j_call: TRBJ1-3
v_call: TRBV11-2
clone_size: once
cdr3_aa: CASSRLSGAVGSGNTIYF
cdr3_nt: TGTGCCAGCAGTCGACTATCAGGGGCCGTAGGCTCTGGAAACACCATATATTTT

d_call: TRBD1
j_call: TRBJ2-7
v_call: TRBV27
clone_size: few
cdr3_aa: CASGMDRGYEQYF
cdr3_nt: TGTGCCAGCGGGATGGACAGGGGCTACGAGCAGTACTTC

d_call: -
j_call: TRBJ1-2
v_call: TRBV7-3
clone_size: -
cdr3_aa: CASSLGRDYGYTF
cdr3_nt: TGTGCCAGCAGCTTAGGGAGAGACTATGGCTACACCTTC

d_call: TRBD1
j_call: TRBJ2-7
v_call: TRBV5-4
clone_size: once
cdr3_aa: CASSLGVRGRGVEQYF
cdr3_nt: TGTGCCAGCAGCTTGGGGGTGAGGGGGCGCGGTGTCGAGCAGTACTTC

d_call: -
j_call: TRBJ2-3
v_call: TRBV7-2
clone_size: -
cdr3_aa: CASSLGAGTDTQYF
cdr3_nt: TGTGCCAGCAGCTTGGGGGCGGGGACAGATACGCAGTATTTT

d_call: TRBD1
j_call: TRBJ1-5
v_call: TRBV2
clone_size: -
cdr3_aa: CASVPGQGNQPQHF
cdr3_nt: TGTGCCAGTGTACCGGGACAGGGGAATCAGCCCCAGCATTTT

d_call: TRBD1
j_call: TRBJ2-5
v_call: TRBV28
clone_size: -
cdr3_aa: CASSLNPGTGKETQYF
cdr3_nt: TGTGCCAGCAGTCTCAACCCCGGGACAGGGAAAGAGACCCAGTACTTC

d_call: -
j_call: TRBJ2-5
v_call: TRBV6-1
clone_size: -
cdr3_aa: CASSSGEETQYF
cdr3_nt: TGTGCCAGCAGTTCAGGAGAAGAGACCCAGTACTTC

d_call: TRBD2
j_call: TRBJ2-1
v_call: TRBV29-1
clone_size: -
cdr3_aa: CSPLRGNNEQFF
cdr3_nt: TGCAGCCCATTGCGGGGGAACAATGAGCAGTTCTTC

d_call: -
j_call: TRBJ2-5
v_call: TRBV5-6
clone_size: -
cdr3_aa: CASSFVEETQYF
cdr3_nt: TGTGCCAGCAGCTTCGTAGAAGAGACCCAGTACTTC

d_call: TRBD1
j_call: TRBJ2-1
v_call: TRBV30
clone_size: few
cdr3_aa: CAWTDRVAYNEQFF
cdr3_nt: TGTGCCTGGACCGACAGGGTGGCCTACAATGAGCAGTTCTTC

d_call: -
j_call: TRBJ1-3
v_call: TRBV27
clone_size: few
cdr3_aa: CASRTASGNTIYF
cdr3_nt: TGTGCCAGCAGGACGGCCTCTGGAAACACCATATATTTT

d_call: TRBD2
j_call: TRBJ2-1
v_call: TRBV9
clone_size: many
cdr3_aa: CASSVPGLAGYNEQFF
cdr3_nt: TGTGCCAGCAGCGTCCCCGGACTAGCGGGCTACAATGAGCAGTTCTTC

d_call: -
j_call: TRBJ1-2
v_call: TRBV5-1
clone_size: -
cdr3_aa: CASSLATGIYGYTF
cdr3_nt: TGCGCCAGCAGCTTGGCCACGGGGATCTATGGCTACACCTTC

d_call: TRBD1
j_call: TRBJ2-5
v_call: TRBV7-9
clone_size: -
cdr3_aa: CASSRQGAQETQYF
cdr3_nt: TGTGCCAGCAGCCGACAGGGGGCCCAAGAGACCCAGTACTTC

d_call: -
j_call: TRBJ1-5
v_call: TRBV19
clone_size: -
cdr3_aa: CASSYQQESNQPQHF
cdr3_nt: TGTGCCAGTAGTTATCAGCAGGAAAGCAATCAGCCCCAGCATTTT

d_call: TRBD2
j_call: TRBJ2-1
v_call: TRBV7-6
clone_size: -
cdr3_aa: CASSLSGSWSYNEQFF
cdr3_nt: TGTGCCAGCAGCCTTAGCGGGAGTTGGTCCTACAATGAGCAGTTCTTC

d_call: -
j_call: TRBJ2-1
v_call: TRBV7-9
clone_size: -
cdr3_aa: CASSLVAYNEQFF
cdr3_nt: TGTGCCAGCAGCTTAGTGGCATACAATGAGCAGTTCTTC

d_call: TRBD1
j_call: TRBJ2-7
v_call: TRBV29-1
clone_size: many
cdr3_aa: CSVEPGQGEQYF
cdr3_nt: TGCAGCGTTGAACCGGGACAGGGCGAGCAGTACTTC

d_call: -
j_call: TRBJ1-3
v_call: TRBV28
clone_size: -
cdr3_aa: CASRRNGVSNTIYF
cdr3_nt: TGTGCCAGCAGGAGAAATGGGGTGTCGAACACCATATATTTT

d_call: TRBD1
j_call: TRBJ1-1
v_call: TRBV7-9
clone_size: -
cdr3_aa: CASIPSGDRGTEAFF
cdr3_nt: TGTGCCAGCATACCGTCCGGGGACAGGGGCACTGAAGCTTTCTTT

d_call: -
j_call: TRBJ2-2
v_call: TRBV11-2
clone_size: -
cdr3_aa: CASSLDLFGGNTGELFF
cdr3_nt: TGTGCCAGCAGCTTAGATCTCTTCGGGGGGAACACCGGGGAGCTGTTTTTT

d_call: -
j_call: TRBJ2-7
v_call: TRBV29-1
clone_size: once
cdr3_aa: CSTWTESYEQYF
cdr3_nt: TGCAGCACCTGGACAGAGTCCTACGAGCAGTACTTC